This entry is about one T cell receptor (beta chain). Its antigen is not known. This entry belongs to a study of early T cells in non-severe SARS-CoV-2 infection. Study details: It was bulk RNA from unsorted whole blood that was sequenced, and the chains were unpaired.

Attachment of unique molecular identifiers was made to individual cDNA molecules. Each CDR3 protein is one row after TCRdb ran MiXCR on the 5' RACE reads. The table shows some 59,000 distinct CDR3 sequences, with approximately 8% occurring only once. Study-wide points: VDJdb matching skewed toward anti-spike CD8 responses, missing private and CD4 specificities.

The sample consisted of whole blood, taken at baseline. This clonotype was obtained from an adult who was a healthcare worker with PCR-confirmed SARS-CoV-2 infection or an uninfected control (not recorded which).

CDR3: CSAPSRYNEQFF. The CDR3 region has the DNA TGCAGTGCTCCAAGTCGGTACAATGAGCAGTTCTTC. The gene calls are TRBV20-1 and TRBJ2-1; no firm D call. Per germline, CDR1 DFQATT and CDR2 SNEGSKA (reference sequence). The CDR3 length is 12 residues. Trimming left V 5 bases short and J 4 bases short, with 9 bases between.